Following are 27 T cell receptor beta chains from one sample sequenced in a study of human T cells and chemical hapten exposure (dated by TCRdb to the early 2020s). The library was prepared using RACE. The reads were generated on a NextSeq 500. TCRdb cleaned the public reads at Q25 with fastp, built clones with MiXCR and kept in-frame beta chains. Every CDR3 protein is listed once, alongside the most common genes and DNA of its rows. The sample table contains 45,000 to 60,000 distinct CDR3 sequences; only one count was recorded for about 9.6% of them. About an eighth of the sample is held by the ten biggest clonotypes. The label giving this sample's time point can be read as: patch test 1, 2 weeks after DPC sensitization. The treatment or condition label, as the study defines it: therapeutic diphenylcyclopropenone sensitization with weekly scalp DPC. The input for sequencing was whole blood, taken in connection with sensitization to the hapten diphenylcyclopropenone (DPC). The origin of the receptors is a woman in her thirties or forties with alopecia areata. Some clones in this sample may be carry-over from other donors' samples.

This clonotype was counted many times. In nucleotides, the CDR3 is TGTGCCAGTAGTAAGGGGGGAAGCGGACAAGAGACCCAGTACTTC. It yields the protein CASSKGGSGQETQYF. The gene calls are TRBV19 and TRBJ2-5; D may correspond to TRBD1 or TRBD2 (6 bases each). The CDR3 is made up of 15 amino acids. V lost 4 bases to trimming and J lost 2 bases, with 14 bases between them. CDR1 is LNHDA, CDR2 SQIVND, per germline (reference sequence). The entire variable domain, with the rest obtained from reference TRBV19 and TRBJ2-5, is as follows: DGGITQSPKYLFRKEGQNVTLSCEQNLNHDAMYWYRQDPGQGLRLIYYSQIVNDFQKGDIAEGYSVSREKKESFPLTVTSAQKNPTAFYLCASSKGGSGQETQYFGPGTRLLVL.

The rearrangement uses TRBV28 and TRBJ2-1; TRBD2 aligns across 9 bases. The CDR3 contains 14 residues. Germline-derived CDR1 and CDR2 are MDHEN and SYDVKM. V trimming: 7 bases; J trimming: 8 bases; junction bases outside the gene matches: 9. CDR3 loop: CASTRGGAMHEQFF. DNA for the CDR3: TGTGCCAGCACGCGCGGGGGGGCCATGCATGAGCAGTTCTTC.

This clonotype was detected only a few times. This chain uses TRBV6-2 or TRBV6-3 with TRBJ2-7, with D perhaps TRBD2 (5 bases). The ends were cut back, 0 bases at V and 11 bases at J, with 17 bases in the middle. In germline, CDR1 is MNHEY, CDR2 SVGEGT. CDR3 size: 14 residues. Here the CDR3 DNA reads TGTGCCAGCAGTTACTCCACGGGAAGCCGAATCGAGTACTTC. Protein sequence: CASSYSTGSRIEYF.

This clonotype showed up many times. The chain couples TRBV11-1 to TRBJ2-5; 10 nucleotides match TRBD2. This CDR3 has 15 residues. The germline CDR1 and CDR2 sequences are SGHAT and FQDESV (reference sequence). V trimming: 3 bases; J trimming: 2 bases; junction bases outside the gene matches: 3. The CDR3 DNA follows: TGTGCCAGCAGCTTTAGCGGGGGGAGACAAGAGACCCAGTACTTC. Protein product: CASSFSGGRQETQYF.

This clonotype was found many times. This sequence joins TRBV9 and TRBJ1-1; D unresolved. Germline loops: CDR1 SGDLS, CDR2 YYNGEE. The germline V and J ends were trimmed by 6 bases and 1 base, with 13 bases remaining between them. The CDR3 sequence is 14 residues long. The CDR3 DNA sequence: TGTGCCAGCAATCTAGAGGAGGCGAACACTGAAGCTTTCTTT. It yields the protein CASNLEEANTEAFF.

This clonotype was counted a few times. This chain uses TRBV7-9 with TRBJ1-4; 9 bases map to TRBD1. Germline V gene sequence: CDR1 SEHNR, CDR2 FQNEAQ (reference sequence). The CDR3 runs 14 residues. The J segment lost 7 bases and the V segment lost 8 bases, leaving 8 bases of the junction unmatched. The CDR3 loop reads CASGAGTGSEKLFF. The CDR3 DNA sequence: TGTGCCAGCGGAGCCGGGACAGGGAGTGAAAAACTGTTTTTT.

The chain is built from TRBV29-1 and TRBJ1-1; tentative D call: TRBD1 (5 bases). V lost 1 base and J lost 5, with 14 bases in between. The germline CDR1 and CDR2 sequences are SQVTM and ANQGSEA. This CDR3 region has 14 residues. The CDR3 sequence: CSVEGLGAGTEAFF. The CDR3 DNA sequence: TGCAGCGTTGAAGGGCTCGGGGCGGGAACTGAAGCTTTCTTT.

This clonotype was seen many times. At one of its ends the junction is not consistent with the germline gene, which may arise from a read error. The chain recombines TRBV12-3 or TRBV12-4 with TRBJ1-4, with TRBD1 matching over 7 bases. The CDR3 totals 13 residues. CDR3 coding DNA: TGTGCCAGCCGACAGGGTCTCAATGAAAAGCTGTTTTTT. It is translated as CASRQGLNEKLFF.

This clonotype was recorded at least ten times. The chain couples TRBV19 to TRBJ1-2; 11 nucleotides match TRBD1. CDR1 is LNHDA and CDR2 is SQIVND in the germline V gene (reference sequence). The CDR3 is 15 residues long. With 10 bases clipped from V and 5 bases from J, the junction kept 12 bases outside the gene matches. The chain's CDR3 is CATSDRGRVRYGYTF. The CDR3 nucleotides read TGTGCCACCTCGGACAGGGGGCGCGTGCGGTATGGCTACACCTTC.

Ten or more counts support this clonotype. The chain carries TRBV20-1 and TRBJ1-1; a weak D match, TRBD1 (6 bases). The CDR3 totals 13 residues. From germline, CDR1 is DFQATT and CDR2 SNEGSKA (reference sequence). Trimming took off 1 base at V and 0 bases at J, with 6 bases between the two ends. In DNA, the CDR3 is TGCAGTGCTAGAGCAGGGGTGAACACTGAAGCTTTCTTT. Translation gives CSARAGVNTEAFF.

This sequence joins TRBV20-1 and TRBJ2-5; 13 nucleotides agree with TRBD2. Losses at the gene ends were 5 bases for V and 4 bases for J; bases not matched to a gene: 7. The CDR3 is 15 amino acids. The germline V gene has CDR1 DFQATT and CDR2 SNEGSKA (reference sequence). CDR3 region: CSAQTSGGYIETQYF. The CDR3 coding sequence is TGCAGTGCTCAGACTAGCGGGGGGTATATAGAGACCCAGTACTTC.

This clonotype showed up just a few times. The chain links TRBV30 to TRBJ1-1; 7 nucleotides agree with TRBD1. CDR1 and CDR2 (germline): GTSNPN, SVGIG (reference sequence). The CDR3 extends over 11 amino acids. The ends lost 6 bases at V and 5 bases at J; junction bases unmatched: 3. The CDR3 loop reads CACSQGTEAFF. The DNA for the CDR3 is TGTGCCTGCTCACAGGGGACTGAAGCTTTCTTT.

In its sample, this clonotype was seen many times. The V call is TRBV20-1, the J call TRBJ1-5, with no clear D. Germline V gives CDR1 DFQATT, CDR2 SNEGSKA (reference sequence). The CDR3 spans 12 residues. The ends were cut back, 6 bases at V and 4 bases at J, with 10 bases in the middle. The CDR3 protein is CSASDGNQPQHF. The CDR3, as DNA: TGCAGTGCATCGGACGGGAATCAGCCCCAGCATTTT.

There are many counts of this clonotype. The V gene is TRBV7-9, the J gene TRBJ2-7, with D perhaps matching TRBD1 (6 bases). The germline V gene encodes CDR1 SEHNR and CDR2 FQNEAQ (reference sequence). The CDR3 loop spans 15 amino acids. V lost 7 bases and J 2 bases, leaving 18 bases between the germline ends. The CDR3: CASNLGAGPTYEQYF. The DNA of the CDR3 is TGTGCCAGCAATCTGGGGGCAGGACCAACCTACGAGCAGTACTTC.

There are many counts of this clonotype. The gene calls are TRBV20-1 and TRBJ2-1; TRBD1 aligns across 9 bases. The CDR3 consists of 14 residues. V was clipped by 3 bases and J by 10 bases; unmatched bases: 10. Looked up from germline, CDR1 is DFQATT and CDR2 is SNEGSKA (reference sequence). Here the CDR3 reads CSASNPGQGGEQFF. The DNA for the CDR3 is TGCAGTGCTAGCAATCCGGGACAGGGTGGCGAGCAGTTCTTC.

This clonotype came up a few times. The CDR3 loop is CASSPGRTLWDSPLHF. CDR3 sequence (DNA): TGTGCCAGCAGCCCTGGACGGACGCTCTGGGATTCACCCCTCCACTTT. The chain uses TRBV6-6 and TRBJ1-6; D gene unclear. Per germline, CDR1 MNHNY and CDR2 SVGAGI (reference sequence). V lost 6 bases to trimming and J lost 8 bases, with 20 bases between them. The CDR3 is 16 residues long.

This clonotype was observed at least ten times. This chain links TRBV7-9 with TRBJ2-1; unclear D gene. Per the germline V gene, CDR1 is SEHNR and CDR2 is FQNEAQ (reference sequence). The CDR3 runs to 14 residues. Trimming pared 1 base from V and 15 bases from J, leaving 19 bases between. The CDR3 bases are TGTGCCAGCAGCTTAGGTCAGGACCCGTTCGGGCGGTTCTTC. Translated, it gives CASSLGQDPFGRFF.

This clonotype was recorded at least ten times. The V gene is TRBV29-1, the J gene TRBJ2-2, with 10 positions matching TRBD1. CDR1 and CDR2 from the germline V gene are SQVTM and ANQGSEA. The CDR3 contains 18 residues. V gave up 6 bases and J gave up 4 bases; unmatched junction bases: 17. CDR3 in DNA: TGCAGCGTCTACCGACCCCTCGGGACAGGGGAGCGCACCGGGGAGCTGTTTTTT. This translates into CSVYRPLGTGERTGELFF.

The sample holds many counts of this clonotype. The chain is built from TRBV7-2 and TRBJ2-7; 7 nucleotides line up with TRBD1. The germline gives CDR1 SGHTA, CDR2 FQGNSA. The V gene end was trimmed by 7 bases and the J gene end by 3 bases; junction bases not matched to a gene: 9. The CDR3 runs to 14 residues. The CDR3 region is CASNLRQGLYEQYF. In nucleotides, the CDR3 is TGTGCCAGCAACCTCCGACAGGGCCTCTACGAGCAGTACTTC.

A few counts support this clonotype. This chain uses TRBV29-1 with TRBJ1-4; D gene uncertain. This CDR3 spans 13 amino acids. Germline V gives CDR1 SQVTM, CDR2 ANQGSEA. Trimming took off 4 bases at V and 4 bases at J, with 10 bases between the two ends. In DNA form, the CDR3 reads TGCAGCGTTGCGGCGGGATATAATGAAAAACTGTTTTTT. This translates into CSVAAGYNEKLFF.

The chain links TRBV7-9 to TRBJ2-3; D possibly corresponds to TRBD2 (7 bases). The V end lost 10 bases, the J end lost 3 bases, and 20 bases lay between the germline ends. The germline gives CDR1 SEHNR, CDR2 FQNEAQ (reference sequence). This CDR3 is 15 amino acids long. Here the CDR3 reads CATSGGPVWTDTQYF. The CDR3 DNA is TGTGCCACTTCCGGGGGGCCGGTATGGACAGATACGCAGTATTTT.

CDR3 coding DNA: TGTGCCAGCAGCTCCGGTGCGGGGCGGGGCCCGCGGGGAGATACGCAGTATTTT. It translates to CASSSGAGRGPRGDTQYF. The J gene is TRBJ2-3, the V gene TRBV7-9; D may be TRBD2 (6 bases). The CDR3 covers 18 residues. Germline V gene data show CDR1 as SEHNR and CDR2 as FQNEAQ (reference sequence). Between the trimmed V and J ends, which lost 4 bases and 5 bases, there was a span of 25 bases.

This clonotype has only a few counts. This chain links TRBV27 with TRBJ1-2, with a possible D match to TRBD1 (6 bases). V was cut by 5 bases and J by 4 bases, with 17 bases left in between. Germline V gene sequence: CDR1 MNHEY, CDR2 SMNVEV (reference sequence). The CDR3 consists of 15 residues. The CDR3 protein is CASSPSSGGSYGYTF. The DNA for the CDR3 is TGTGCCAGCAGTCCCTCTAGTGGGGGCAGCTATGGCTACACCTTC.

In its sample, this clonotype was seen many times. This chain connects TRBV7-6 to TRBJ2-2, with 9 bases matching TRBD1. Germline loops: CDR1 SGHVS, CDR2 FNYEAQ. The J segment lost 2 bases and the V segment lost 4 bases, leaving 17 bases of the junction unmatched. The CDR3 totals 20 residues. The CDR3 DNA is TGTGCCAGCAGCTCCGGACCGGGACAGGGAGGCCCAATTAACACCGGGGAGCTGTTTTTT. Translating gives CASSSGPGQGGPINTGELFF.

This chain uses TRBV4-2 with TRBJ2-3, with TRBD2 as a possible D gene (7 bases). Germline CDR1 and CDR2: LGHNA and YNFKEQ. Trimming cost V 0 bases and J 8 bases, with 12 bases left between them. The CDR3 consists of 14 residues. CDR3 nucleotide sequence: TGTGCCAGCAGCCAAGATTTGCGGGGGCCTACGCAGTATTTT. Translation gives CASSQDLRGPTQYF.

As to this clonotype: Possible read error: a much larger clone is one base away. The chain employs TRBV20-1 and TRBJ2-7, with unresolved D. This CDR3 has 14 amino acids. Germline-derived CDR1 and CDR2 are DFQATT and SNEGSKA (reference sequence). With 2 bases removed from V and 3 bases from J, the gap between germline ends came to 14 bases. The CDR3, as DNA: TGCAGTGCTAGACACGCGCTGGGCGACTACGAGCAGTACTTC. Translated, it gives CSARHALGDYEQYF.

The chain employs TRBV7-3 and TRBJ2-2, with D unresolved. CDR1 SGHTA and CDR2 FQGTGA come from the germline V gene. The germline V and J ends were trimmed by 1 base and 1 base, with 7 bases remaining between them. This CDR3 comprises 15 residues. In DNA, the CDR3 is TGTGCCAGCAGCTTAATTGGCGGGAACACCGGGGAGCTGTTTTTT. Protein sequence: CASSLIGGNTGELFF.